This T cell receptor beta chain was recorded in a study of blood T cell repertoires in COVID-19. Study in general: Some COVID-19 samples were acute and others convalescent; all came from the United States, Italy and Spain. T cells, B-cell-depleted T cells, or PBMCs supplied cDNA or gDNA.

The length of the CDR3 is 15 residues. Per the germline V gene, CDR1 is LGHNT and CDR2 is FRNRAP. V lost 5 bases to trimming and J lost 0 bases, with 14 bases between them. Generated by immunoSEQ multiplex PCR, the TCRdb table keeps only in-frame clones and is missing some. In the table there are over 150,000 clones, 80% to 90% of which are singletons. The source of this sequence is a man aged 35 to 55 with acute or convalescent COVID-19. The gene calls are TRBV12-5 and TRBJ2-7, with a weak D call TRBD1 (6 bases). Specimen: peripheral blood. This chain's CDR3 is CASGVGQTGSYEQYF. CDR3 nucleotides: TGTGCTAGTGGTGTCGGACAGACAGGCTCCTACGAGCAGTACTTC.